This T cell receptor beta chain was obtained from a study of blood T cells in healthy people across ages. Study-wide findings and caveats: Shifts in expanded clonotypes may have been confounded by donor CMV status, which was unknown. PBMCs were not sorted, which prevented a conclusive comparison of naive versus antigen-experienced cells. Long-lived donors exceeded aged donors in naive CD4+ cells and diversity.

With V trimmed by 4 bases and J by 6 bases, 13 bases remained unmatched. The CDR3 is made up of 16 amino acids. The germline V gene encodes CDR1 MDHEN and CDR2 SYDVKM. A second roughly 6 to 12 cycle PCR used barcoded and J-beta primers. TCRdb re-called the 5' RACE reads with MiXCR, one entry per CDR3 protein. Here the sample spans around 1.5 million distinct CDR3 sequences, 45% to 70% being singletons. On this clonotype itself: The antigen is unknown.

The rearrangement joins TRBV28 to TRBJ2-7; 9 bases are shared with TRBD1. The clonotype originates from a man aged 18 to 29 in good health. Sequences were obtained from blood. The CDR3, as DNA: TGTGCCAGCAGTTGGGGTCTCGGGACAGGGTGGAGCGAGCAGTACTTC. Its protein product is CASSWGLGTGWSEQYF.